The 3 T cell receptor beta chains listed next were all sequenced from one sample in a study of blood T cell repertoires in COVID-19. Sequenced by immunoSEQ multiplex PCR; TCRdb stores in-frame clones only, minus some. The sample has 99,000 or so clones, 84% seen once; the top ten hold 20% to 30%. Sequenced material: peripheral blood. The receptors were gathered from a man aged 55 to 70 with acute or convalescent COVID-19.

The V gene is TRBV6-5, the J gene TRBJ1-2; D is possibly TRBD1 (5 bases). This CDR3 spans 16 amino acids. V lost 2 bases and J lost 7, with 20 bases in between. CDR1 is MNHEY and CDR2 is SVGAGI in the germline V gene. The CDR3 DNA is TGTGCCAGCAGTTACGATGAAGGGGCCACCGACGTTGGCTACACCTTC. Translation gives CASSYDEGATDVGYTF.

The chain links TRBV4-2 to TRBJ2-7, with D unclear. CDR1 and CDR2 from the germline V gene are LGHNA and YNFKEQ. Trimming removed 0 bases from V and 0 bases from J, with 15 bases in between. This CDR3 is 17 amino acids long. The CDR3 nucleotides read TGTGCCAGCAGCCAAGATCTCGTGGTACGGAGCTCCTACGAGCAGTACTTC. Translation: CASSQDLVVRSSYEQYF.

The chain recombines TRBV9 with TRBJ2-1, with 7 positions matching TRBD1. Germline-derived CDR1 and CDR2 are SGDLS and YYNGEE. The CDR3 covers 15 residues. The J segment lost 2 bases and the V segment lost 2 bases, leaving 4 bases of the junction unmatched. DNA of the CDR3: TGTGCCAGCAGCGTGTCGGGACAGACCTACAATGAGCAGTTCTTC. Its translation is CASSVSGQTYNEQFF.